This passage covers 14 T cell receptor beta chains from one sample sequenced in a study of shared clonotypes between healthy human individuals. Sequencing used immunoSEQ multiplex PCR; TCRdb keeps in-frame clones, though not all of them. This sample yields about 2.1 million clones, of which about 92% are seen a single time; 1.5% to 2% belongs to the top ten. Cells designated naive CD8 were CD45RO-negative and were positively selected for CCR7, with terminally differentiated effector memory CD45RA+ cells excluded. Sequencing was performed on naive CD8+ T cells from PBMCs. The receptors were gathered from a man aged 18 to 30 in good health. Some clones in this sample may be carry-over from other donors' samples.

The chain joins TRBV14 to TRBJ1-1, with a tentative D call TRBD1 (6 bases). This CDR3 is 14 amino acids long. Deletions cut 0 bases from V and 11 bases from J, with 16 bases between. CDR1 and CDR2 from the germline V gene are SGHDN and FVKESK. The CDR3 nucleotides are TGTGCCAGCAGCCAAGATATCGGGAGACAGGTGGCTTTCTTT. It codes for CASSQDIGRQVAFF.

The chain carries TRBV4-1 and TRBJ2-1; D gene uncertain. Trimming pared 1 base from V and 10 bases from J, leaving 11 bases between. The CDR3 sequence is 13 residues long. CDR1 and CDR2 (germline): MGHRA, YSYEKL. CDR3 protein: CASSQVPRYEQFF. The CDR3 DNA reads as TGCGCCAGCAGCCAAGTCCCGCGCTACGAGCAGTTCTTC.

J is TRBJ2-7 and V is TRBV5-5, with D possibly matching TRBD2 (6 bases). The CDR3 consists of 12 residues. Germline V lookup: CDR1 SGHKS, CDR2 YYEKEE (reference sequence). Trimming removed 7 bases at V and 6 bases at J, with 14 bases between. The CDR3 reads CASFYSGGEQYF. The CDR3 nucleotides are TGTGCCAGCTTCTACTCCGGGGGCGAGCAGTACTTC.

The V gene is TRBV28, the J gene TRBJ1-2; a weak D match, TRBD1 (6 bases). The V and J ends lost 2 bases and 0 bases respectively, with 16 bases between them. From germline, CDR1 is MDHEN and CDR2 SYDVKM. The CDR3 extends over 17 amino acids. The CDR3 loop reads CASSLDRSHGPNYGYTF. The CDR3 DNA is TGTGCCAGCAGTTTAGACAGGAGTCACGGACCTAACTATGGCTACACCTTC.

This chain uses TRBV6-5 with TRBJ2-5; 7 bases are a match to TRBD2. The germline V gene encodes CDR1 MNHEY and CDR2 SVGAGI. J was trimmed by 5 bases and V by 0 bases; bases with no gene match: 9. This CDR3 region has 16 residues. CDR3 amino acids: CASSYSMGEGQETQYF. The CDR3 region has the DNA TGTGCCAGCAGTTACTCGATGGGGGAGGGGCAGGAGACCCAGTACTTC.

As DNA, the CDR3 is TGTGCCAGCAGTGACCCTAAAAATACGGGACGGTGTGCCTACGAGCAGTACTTC. Residues: CASSDPKNTGRCAYEQYF. The chain has TRBV6-4 and TRBJ2-7; either TRBD1 or TRBD2 may supply D (5 bases each). Per the germline V gene, CDR1 is MRHNA and CDR2 is SNTAGT. The V end was cut by 2 bases, the J end by 2 bases, with 22 bases between. The CDR3 is 18 residues long.

This rearrangement joins TRBV5-1 to TRBJ2-1; D is ambiguous. Germline V CDR1 and CDR2: SGHRS, YFSETQ. This CDR3 is 16 amino acids long. Between the trimmed V and J ends, which lost 2 bases and 0 bases, there was a span of 12 bases. CDR3 loop: CASSLLPQSSYNEQFF. In DNA form, the CDR3 reads TGCGCCAGCAGCTTACTACCCCAGAGCTCCTACAATGAGCAGTTCTTC.

This chain uses TRBV7-9 with TRBJ1-5, with TRBD1 as a possible D gene (6 bases). The CDR3 contains 14 residues. CDR1 is SEHNR, CDR2 FQNEAQ, per germline (reference sequence). Trimming pared 6 bases from V and 3 bases from J, leaving 12 bases between. The CDR3 region is CASSQSGANQPQHF. The CDR3 nucleotides are TGTGCCAGCAGTCAGTCAGGGGCCAATCAGCCCCAGCATTTT. The variable domain in full, completed from reference TRBV7-9 and TRBJ1-5, reads DTGVSQNPRHKITKRGQNVTFRCDPISEHNRLYWYRQTLGQGPEFLTYFQNEAQLEKSRLLSDRFSAERPKGSFSTLEIQRTEQGDSAMYLCASSQSGANQPQHFGDGTRLSIL.

This clone was detected only once. The chain recombines TRBV28 with TRBJ2-2, with 14 bases identical to TRBD2. CDR3 length: 17 residues. Losses at the gene ends were 6 bases for V and 6 bases for J; bases not matched to a gene: 9. CDR1 is MDHEN, CDR2 SYDVKM, per germline. CDR3 sequence reads: CASSPTSGRAGAGELFF. As DNA, the CDR3 is TGTGCCAGCAGCCCGACTAGCGGGAGGGCCGGAGCCGGGGAGCTGTTTTTT.

V is TRBV7-9 and J is TRBJ1-2; D is ambiguous. CDR1 and CDR2 from the germline V gene are SEHNR and FQNEAQ (reference sequence). V was clipped by 1 base and J by 8 bases, with 8 bases between them. This CDR3 has 12 residues. As DNA, the CDR3 is TGTGCCAGCAGCTTAGTTGGGGAAGGCTACACCTTC. Protein: CASSLVGEGYTF.

The V and J genes are TRBV7-2 and TRBJ2-3; TRBD2 matches at 9 bases. With 1 base clipped from V and 2 bases from J, the junction kept 1 base outside the gene matches. In germline, CDR1 is SGHTA, CDR2 FQGNSA. The CDR3 is 15 amino acids. CDR3 in DNA: TGTGCCAGCAGCTTAGTAGCGGGAGCCACAGATACGCAGTATTTT. This encodes CASSLVAGATDTQYF.

The chain is built from TRBV10-3 and TRBJ1-1; no firm D call. Trimming took 11 bases from V and 3 from J, leaving 16 bases between them. Germline-derived CDR1 and CDR2 are ENHRY and SYGVKD. The length of the CDR3 is 13 residues. CDR3 in amino acids: CAARASYHTEAFF. The CDR3 coding sequence is TGTGCCGCCCGGGCAAGCTATCACACTGAAGCTTTCTTT.

The V and J genes are TRBV19 and TRBJ2-5, with a weak D call TRBD1 (6 bases). Germline V gene sequence: CDR1 LNHDA, CDR2 SQIVND (reference sequence). The CDR3 runs to 14 residues. V lost 6 bases and J 4 bases, leaving 15 bases between the germline ends. Here the CDR3 reads CASRSAGVLETQYF. CDR3 DNA: TGTGCCAGTAGAAGCGCAGGGGTTTTAGAGACCCAGTACTTC.

This chain links TRBV6-5 with TRBJ1-1; 8 bases match TRBD1. V dropped 6 bases and J dropped 7; count of bases not matched to a gene: 7. The CDR3 contains 13 residues. The germline V gene encodes CDR1 MNHEY and CDR2 SVGAGI. Here the CDR3 DNA reads TGTGCCAGCAGCAGACAGGGGAGTAATGAAGCTTTCTTT. Protein product: CASSRQGSNEAFF.